This TCR beta chain appears in the sequencing data of a study of identical twins. Study conclusions and caveats: For cord blood, abundant beta clonotypes had fewer insertions, unlike memory repertoires, which showed none.

This clonotype came up a few times. The antigen remains undetermined. Unique molecular identifiers were present on cDNA, and template switching added a universal primer site. In TCRdb, the 5' RACE reads were re-called with MiXCR into one record per CDR3 protein. The repertoire holds about 700,000 distinct CDR3 sequences, with 8.6% as singletons. This CDR3 spans 16 amino acids. Germline V gives CDR1 MGHRA, CDR2 YSYEKL. V was clipped by 3 bases and J by 1 base; unmatched bases: 6. This sample also appeared in a second study, on yellow fever vaccine responses in identical twins. As that report states: In identical twins, vaccine T cell responses appeared partly shared and partly individual.

The gene calls are TRBV4-1 and TRBJ2-1, with 7 bases fitting TRBD2. The source is a woman aged 18-29 years in good health. Sequencing input: PBMCs. CDR3 DNA: TGCGCCAGCAGCCAGCAGACTAGCAAGTCCTACAATGAGCAGTTCTTC. This codes for CASSQQTSKSYNEQFF.